Each of the 21 T cell receptor beta chains below was sequenced from the same sample in a study of technical replicates of blood from a handful of donors. Sequencing used immunoSEQ multiplex PCR; TCRdb keeps in-frame clones, though not all of them. The sample lists under 85,000 clones, 97% occurring once. Sequenced: T cells isolated from PBMCs. The origin of the receptors is a human donor in good health.

The chain combines TRBV5-4 with TRBJ2-1, with 7 bases that match TRBD1. Unmatched junction bases numbered 7, after V lost 4 bases and J lost 3 bases. The CDR3 spans 15 residues. The V gene's germline CDR1 is SGHNT and CDR2 YYREEE (reference sequence). The CDR3 coding sequence is TGTGCCAGCAGCCTCCCGGGACAGCGCTACAATGAGCAGTTCTTC. This codes for CASSLPGQRYNEQFF.

The chain recombines TRBV6-6 with TRBJ2-7, with D tentatively TRBD1 (6 bases). V was trimmed by 5 bases and J by 7 bases, leaving 15 bases between them. The CDR3 contains 13 residues. Germline loops: CDR1 MNHNY, CDR2 SVGAGI (reference sequence). The CDR3: CASSQGTSGEQYF. The CDR3 nucleotides read TGTGCCAGCAGTCAGGGGACCTCGGGAGAGCAGTACTTC.

This chain links TRBV10-3 with TRBJ1-2; no clear D gene. The CDR3 contains 15 residues. Germline V gives CDR1 ENHRY, CDR2 SYGVKD. The germline V and J ends were trimmed by 3 bases and 4 bases, with 15 bases remaining between them. The CDR3 DNA follows: TGTGCCATCAGTGATCCCGGAGGCGGGTCCTATGGCTACACCTTC. Translated, it gives CAISDPGGGSYGYTF.

The CDR3 protein is CAISDRTAPDTQYF. The CDR3 DNA is TGTGCCATCAGTGACCGGACAGCCCCAGATACGCAGTATTTT. This chain links TRBV10-3 with TRBJ2-3; D perhaps matches TRBD1 (6 bases). The V end was cut by 3 bases, the J end by 4 bases, with 11 bases between. CDR3 length: 14 amino acids. Germline loops: CDR1 ENHRY, CDR2 SYGVKD.

This chain uses TRBV5-1 with TRBJ2-5, with TRBD1 identical over 7 bases. The CDR3 totals 16 residues. From germline, CDR1 is SGHRS and CDR2 YFSETQ. V shed 0 bases and J 1 base; nucleotides not matched to a gene: 6. In nucleotides, the CDR3 is TGCGCCAGCAGCTTGGTCTCGAGACAGGGCCAAGAGACCCAGTACTTC. Residues: CASSLVSRQGQETQYF.

The chain combines TRBV15 with TRBJ2-1, with 9 bases matching TRBD2. The length of the CDR3 is 17 residues. V trimming: 1 base; J trimming: 10 bases; junction bases outside the gene matches: 14. Germline CDR1 LNHNV, CDR2 YYDKDF (reference sequence). The CDR3 DNA follows: TGTGCCACCAGCAGAGCTTCATCAGGGACTAGCCGCTGGGAGCAGTTCTTC. Translated: CATSRASSGTSRWEQFF. Together with reference TRBV15 and TRBJ2-1, the CDR3 gives the full variable domain: DAMVIQNPRYQVTQFGKPVTLSCSQTLNHNVMYWYQQKSSQAPKLLFHYYDKDFNNEADTPDNFQSRRPNTSFCFLDIRSPGLGDTAMYLCATSRASSGTSRWEQFFGPGTRLTVL.

The gene calls are TRBV27 and TRBJ2-7; 7 bases agree with TRBD1. This CDR3 spans 15 amino acids. With 5 bases clipped from V and 3 bases from J, the junction kept 10 bases outside the gene matches. In germline, CDR1 is MNHEY, CDR2 SMNVEV (reference sequence). The CDR3 nucleotides are TGTGCCAGCAGTCTTATACGGACAGGCCGCTACGAGCAGTACTTC. Its protein product is CASSLIRTGRYEQYF.

The chain uses TRBV27 and TRBJ2-7, with 7 bases identical to TRBD2. Per germline, CDR1 MNHEY and CDR2 SMNVEV (reference sequence). V lost 7 bases to trimming and J lost 9 bases; unmatched junction nucleotides: 6. This CDR3 is 11 amino acids long. CDR3 in amino acids: CASTRGERQYF. The CDR3 bases are TGTGCCAGCACCCGGGGGGAGAGGCAGTACTTC.

The J gene is TRBJ1-4, the V gene TRBV9; 7 bases agree with TRBD1. The CDR3 consists of 14 residues. The V gene end was trimmed by 4 bases and the J gene end by 3 bases; junction bases not matched to a gene: 3. Germline CDR1 and CDR2: SGDLS and YYNGEE. The CDR3 region is CASSSGQANEKLFF. DNA for the CDR3: TGTGCCAGCAGCTCTGGACAGGCTAATGAAAAACTGTTTTTT.

This clone came up once. This chain connects TRBV5-1 to TRBJ2-5, with 7 positions matching TRBD1. Per germline, CDR1 SGHRS and CDR2 YFSETQ. This CDR3 has 14 amino acids. V shed 2 bases and J 2 bases; nucleotides not matched to a gene: 3. CDR3 DNA sequence: TGCGCCAGCAGCTTCGGGACAGCACAAGAGACCCAGTACTTC. It specifies CASSFGTAQETQYF. Full variable domain (missing parts from reference TRBV5-1 and TRBJ2-5): KAGVTQTPRYLIKTRGQQVTLSCSPISGHRSVSWYQQTPGQGLQFLFEYFSETQRNKGNFPGRFSGRQFSNSRSEMNVSTLELGDSALYLCASSFGTAQETQYFGPGTRLLVL.

V gene TRBV5-4 combines with J gene TRBJ2-5; 8 bases align to TRBD2. The CDR3 runs to 14 residues. Trimming cost V 0 bases and J 5 bases; bases outside gene matches: 3. Per germline, CDR1 SGHNT and CDR2 YYREEE (reference sequence). The CDR3 loop is CASSLGLALETQYF. For the CDR3, the DNA is TGTGCCAGCAGCTTGGGACTAGCGTTGGAGACCCAGTACTTC.

The chain is built from TRBV9 and TRBJ2-3; 9 bases map to TRBD1. The CDR3 spans 15 residues. With V trimmed by 3 bases and J by 3 bases, 5 bases remained unmatched. Germline CDR1 SGDLS, CDR2 YYNGEE. CDR3: CASSARGTGTDTQYF. The CDR3 DNA is TGTGCCAGCAGCGCCCGAGGGACAGGGACAGATACGCAGTATTTT. The whole variable domain, remainder taken from reference TRBV9 and TRBJ2-3, is DSGVTQTPKHLITATGQRVTLRCSPRSGDLSVYWYQQSLDQGLQFLIQYYNGEERAKGNILERFSAQQFPDLHSELNLSSLELGDSALYFCASSARGTGTDTQYFGPGTRLTVL.

J is TRBJ2-7 and V is TRBV15; TRBD2 aligns across 10 bases. The CDR3 consists of 17 residues. J gave up 2 bases and V 0 bases, and 7 bases lay outside the gene matches. Germline loops: CDR1 LNHNV, CDR2 YYDKDF (reference sequence). CDR3 residues: CATSRDSGRLKPYEQYF. CDR3 DNA: TGTGCCACCAGCAGAGATAGCGGGAGGTTAAAACCCTACGAGCAGTACTTC.

The chain joins TRBV9 to TRBJ2-2, with D maybe TRBD2 (5 bases). The CDR3 is 13 residues long. V was cut by 4 bases and J by 7 bases, with 11 bases left in between. CDR1 and CDR2 (germline): SGDLS, YYNGEE. The CDR3 loop reads CASSLIRGGELFF. Written as DNA, the CDR3 is TGTGCCAGCAGCCTTATACGGGGCGGGGAGCTGTTTTTT.

The chain couples TRBV6-5 to TRBJ1-3; 7 nucleotides line up with TRBD1. The germline V gene has CDR1 MNHEY and CDR2 SVGAGI. J lost 4 bases, V lost 7 bases, and 7 bases had no gene match. CDR3 length equals 14 residues. The CDR3 protein is CASMRGRLGNTIYF. The CDR3 nucleotides are TGTGCCAGCATGAGGGGGCGGTTAGGAAACACCATATATTTT.

This rearrangement joins TRBV6-1 to TRBJ1-1; D is ambiguous. This CDR3 is built from 13 residues. V was cut by 8 bases and J by 0 bases, with 10 bases left in between. Germline values: CDR1 MNHNS, CDR2 SASEGT. CDR3: CASASRVNTEAFF. CDR3 DNA sequence: TGTGCCAGCGCGTCTAGAGTGAACACTGAAGCTTTCTTT.

The CDR3 sequence: CASSEYSETQYF. CDR3 DNA: TGTGCCAGCAGTGAATACTCCGAGACCCAGTACTTC. This chain connects TRBV25-1 to TRBJ2-5; no firm D call. With 0 bases removed from V and 5 bases from J, the gap between germline ends came to 4 bases. The CDR3 is made up of 12 amino acids. Looked up from germline, CDR1 is MGHDK and CDR2 is SYGVNS.

The chain combines TRBV7-3 with TRBJ1-1, with 11 bases identical to TRBD1. The CDR3 covers 16 residues. From germline, CDR1 is SGHTA and CDR2 FQGTGA. V lost 6 bases and J lost 4; bases outside the gene matches: 10. The CDR3 loop is CASSARGGQGVTEAFF. The DNA for the CDR3 is TGTGCCAGCAGTGCCAGGGGGGGACAGGGGGTCACTGAAGCTTTCTTT.

The genes are TRBV15 and TRBJ2-3; 9 positions match TRBD1. Germline CDR1 is LNHNV and CDR2 is YYDKDF (reference sequence). V shed 0 bases, J shed 4 bases, and the junction held 11 bases outside the gene matches. The CDR3 consists of 18 residues. CDR3 DNA: TGTGCCACCAGCAGAGACCGAGCGGACAGGGGTAGGGCAGATACGCAGTATTTT. Protein product: CATSRDRADRGRADTQYF.

This sequence joins TRBV2 and TRBJ1-1; D gene ambiguous. V was shortened by 4 bases and J by 0 bases, with 6 bases between the two germline ends. The CDR3 totals 13 residues. Germline assignment: CDR1 SNHLY and CDR2 FYNNEI. DNA of the CDR3: TGTGCCAGCAGTGCGGTTATGAACACTGAAGCTTTCTTT. As protein: CASSAVMNTEAFF.

The chain combines TRBV28 with TRBJ2-1; 7 bases are shared with TRBD2. Germline V CDR1 and CDR2: MDHEN, SYDVKM. The length of the CDR3 is 16 residues. The ends lost 7 bases at V and 4 bases at J; junction bases unmatched: 13. CDR3 DNA sequence: TGTGCCAGCACCTCTCGAGCTAGCGGTCCATACAATGAGCAGTTCTTC. Its translation: CASTSRASGPYNEQFF.